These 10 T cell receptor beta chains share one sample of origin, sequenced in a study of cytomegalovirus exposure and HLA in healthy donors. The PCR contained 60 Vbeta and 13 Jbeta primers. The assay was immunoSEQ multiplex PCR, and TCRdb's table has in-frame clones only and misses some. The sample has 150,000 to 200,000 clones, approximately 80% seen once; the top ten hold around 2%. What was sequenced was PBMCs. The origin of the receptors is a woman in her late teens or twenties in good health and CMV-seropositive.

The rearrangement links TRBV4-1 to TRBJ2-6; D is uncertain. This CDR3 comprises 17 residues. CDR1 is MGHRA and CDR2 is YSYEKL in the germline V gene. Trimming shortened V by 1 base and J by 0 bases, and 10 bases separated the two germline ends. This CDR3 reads CASSQAEFSSGANVLTF. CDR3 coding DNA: TGCGCCAGCAGCCAAGCTGAATTCAGCTCTGGGGCCAACGTCCTGACTTTC.

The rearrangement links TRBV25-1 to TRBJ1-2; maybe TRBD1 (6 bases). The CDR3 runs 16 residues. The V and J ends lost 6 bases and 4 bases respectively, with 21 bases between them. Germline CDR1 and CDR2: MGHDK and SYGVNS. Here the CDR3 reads CASSLSITRGLYGYTF. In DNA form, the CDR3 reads TGTGCCAGCAGCTTGTCGATCACCAGGGGCCTCTATGGCTACACCTTC.

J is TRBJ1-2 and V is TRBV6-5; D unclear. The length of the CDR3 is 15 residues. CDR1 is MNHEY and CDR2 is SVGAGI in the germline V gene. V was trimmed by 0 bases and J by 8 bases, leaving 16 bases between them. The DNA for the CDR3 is TGTGCCAGCAGTTACTCGGCCAGCGTTTATGAGGGCTACACCTTC. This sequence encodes CASSYSASVYEGYTF.

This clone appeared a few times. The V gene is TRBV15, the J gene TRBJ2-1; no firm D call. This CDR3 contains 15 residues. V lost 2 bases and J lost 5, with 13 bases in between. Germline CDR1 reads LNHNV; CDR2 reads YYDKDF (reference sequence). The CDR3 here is CATSRNTNFNNEQFF. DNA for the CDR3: TGTGCCACCAGCAGAAATACCAACTTCAACAATGAGCAGTTCTTC.

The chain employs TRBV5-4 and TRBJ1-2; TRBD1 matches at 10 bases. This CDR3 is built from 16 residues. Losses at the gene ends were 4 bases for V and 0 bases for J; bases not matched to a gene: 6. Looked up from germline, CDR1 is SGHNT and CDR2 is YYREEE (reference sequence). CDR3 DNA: TGTGCCAGCAGCCTCGGACAGGGGGTACCTAACTATGGCTACACCTTC. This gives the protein CASSLGQGVPNYGYTF.

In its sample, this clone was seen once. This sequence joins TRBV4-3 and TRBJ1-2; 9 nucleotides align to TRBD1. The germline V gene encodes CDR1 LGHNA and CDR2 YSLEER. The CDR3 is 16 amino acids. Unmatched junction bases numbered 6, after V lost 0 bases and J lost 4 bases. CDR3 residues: CASSQEFGQGSYGYTF. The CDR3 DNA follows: TGCGCCAGCAGCCAAGAGTTCGGACAGGGGAGCTATGGCTACACCTTC.

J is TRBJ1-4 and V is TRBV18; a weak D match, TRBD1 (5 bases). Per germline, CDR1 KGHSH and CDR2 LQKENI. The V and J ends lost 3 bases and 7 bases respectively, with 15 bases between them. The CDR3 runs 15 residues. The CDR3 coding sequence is TGTGCCAGCTCACCGGCTGGGGCGAAAAGTGAAAAACTGTTTTTT. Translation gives CASSPAGAKSEKLFF. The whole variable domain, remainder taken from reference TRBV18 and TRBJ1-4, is NAGVMQNPRHLVRRRGQEARLRCSPMKGHSHVYWYRQLPEEGLKFMVYLQKENIIDESGMPKERFSAEFPKEGPSILRIQQVVRGDSAAYFCASSPAGAKSEKLFFGSGTQLSVL.

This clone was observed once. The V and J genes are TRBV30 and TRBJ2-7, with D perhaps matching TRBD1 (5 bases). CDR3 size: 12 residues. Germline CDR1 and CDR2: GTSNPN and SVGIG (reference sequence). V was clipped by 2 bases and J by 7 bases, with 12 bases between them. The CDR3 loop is CAWSMGKGEQYF. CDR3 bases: TGTGCCTGGAGTATGGGGAAGGGGGAGCAGTACTTC.

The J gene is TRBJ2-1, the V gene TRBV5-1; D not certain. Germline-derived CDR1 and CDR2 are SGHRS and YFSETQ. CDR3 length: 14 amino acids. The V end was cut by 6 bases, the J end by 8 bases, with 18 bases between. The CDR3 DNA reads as TGCGCCAGCACCAGACAAAACGCGATCGATGAGCAGTTCTTC. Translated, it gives CASTRQNAIDEQFF.

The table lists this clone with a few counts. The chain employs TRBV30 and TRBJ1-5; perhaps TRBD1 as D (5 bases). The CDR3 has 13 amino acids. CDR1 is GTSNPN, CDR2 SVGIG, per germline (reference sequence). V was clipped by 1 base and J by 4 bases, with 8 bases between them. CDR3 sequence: CAWSDPGNQPQHF. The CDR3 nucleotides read TGTGCCTGGAGTGACCCAGGGAATCAGCCCCAGCATTTT. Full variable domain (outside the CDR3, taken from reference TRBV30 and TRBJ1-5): SQTIHQWPATLVQPVGSPLSLECTVEGTSNPNLYWYRQAAGRGLQLLFYSVGIGQISSEVPQNLSASRPQDRQFILSSKKLLLSDSGFYLCAWSDPGNQPQHFGDGTRLSIL.